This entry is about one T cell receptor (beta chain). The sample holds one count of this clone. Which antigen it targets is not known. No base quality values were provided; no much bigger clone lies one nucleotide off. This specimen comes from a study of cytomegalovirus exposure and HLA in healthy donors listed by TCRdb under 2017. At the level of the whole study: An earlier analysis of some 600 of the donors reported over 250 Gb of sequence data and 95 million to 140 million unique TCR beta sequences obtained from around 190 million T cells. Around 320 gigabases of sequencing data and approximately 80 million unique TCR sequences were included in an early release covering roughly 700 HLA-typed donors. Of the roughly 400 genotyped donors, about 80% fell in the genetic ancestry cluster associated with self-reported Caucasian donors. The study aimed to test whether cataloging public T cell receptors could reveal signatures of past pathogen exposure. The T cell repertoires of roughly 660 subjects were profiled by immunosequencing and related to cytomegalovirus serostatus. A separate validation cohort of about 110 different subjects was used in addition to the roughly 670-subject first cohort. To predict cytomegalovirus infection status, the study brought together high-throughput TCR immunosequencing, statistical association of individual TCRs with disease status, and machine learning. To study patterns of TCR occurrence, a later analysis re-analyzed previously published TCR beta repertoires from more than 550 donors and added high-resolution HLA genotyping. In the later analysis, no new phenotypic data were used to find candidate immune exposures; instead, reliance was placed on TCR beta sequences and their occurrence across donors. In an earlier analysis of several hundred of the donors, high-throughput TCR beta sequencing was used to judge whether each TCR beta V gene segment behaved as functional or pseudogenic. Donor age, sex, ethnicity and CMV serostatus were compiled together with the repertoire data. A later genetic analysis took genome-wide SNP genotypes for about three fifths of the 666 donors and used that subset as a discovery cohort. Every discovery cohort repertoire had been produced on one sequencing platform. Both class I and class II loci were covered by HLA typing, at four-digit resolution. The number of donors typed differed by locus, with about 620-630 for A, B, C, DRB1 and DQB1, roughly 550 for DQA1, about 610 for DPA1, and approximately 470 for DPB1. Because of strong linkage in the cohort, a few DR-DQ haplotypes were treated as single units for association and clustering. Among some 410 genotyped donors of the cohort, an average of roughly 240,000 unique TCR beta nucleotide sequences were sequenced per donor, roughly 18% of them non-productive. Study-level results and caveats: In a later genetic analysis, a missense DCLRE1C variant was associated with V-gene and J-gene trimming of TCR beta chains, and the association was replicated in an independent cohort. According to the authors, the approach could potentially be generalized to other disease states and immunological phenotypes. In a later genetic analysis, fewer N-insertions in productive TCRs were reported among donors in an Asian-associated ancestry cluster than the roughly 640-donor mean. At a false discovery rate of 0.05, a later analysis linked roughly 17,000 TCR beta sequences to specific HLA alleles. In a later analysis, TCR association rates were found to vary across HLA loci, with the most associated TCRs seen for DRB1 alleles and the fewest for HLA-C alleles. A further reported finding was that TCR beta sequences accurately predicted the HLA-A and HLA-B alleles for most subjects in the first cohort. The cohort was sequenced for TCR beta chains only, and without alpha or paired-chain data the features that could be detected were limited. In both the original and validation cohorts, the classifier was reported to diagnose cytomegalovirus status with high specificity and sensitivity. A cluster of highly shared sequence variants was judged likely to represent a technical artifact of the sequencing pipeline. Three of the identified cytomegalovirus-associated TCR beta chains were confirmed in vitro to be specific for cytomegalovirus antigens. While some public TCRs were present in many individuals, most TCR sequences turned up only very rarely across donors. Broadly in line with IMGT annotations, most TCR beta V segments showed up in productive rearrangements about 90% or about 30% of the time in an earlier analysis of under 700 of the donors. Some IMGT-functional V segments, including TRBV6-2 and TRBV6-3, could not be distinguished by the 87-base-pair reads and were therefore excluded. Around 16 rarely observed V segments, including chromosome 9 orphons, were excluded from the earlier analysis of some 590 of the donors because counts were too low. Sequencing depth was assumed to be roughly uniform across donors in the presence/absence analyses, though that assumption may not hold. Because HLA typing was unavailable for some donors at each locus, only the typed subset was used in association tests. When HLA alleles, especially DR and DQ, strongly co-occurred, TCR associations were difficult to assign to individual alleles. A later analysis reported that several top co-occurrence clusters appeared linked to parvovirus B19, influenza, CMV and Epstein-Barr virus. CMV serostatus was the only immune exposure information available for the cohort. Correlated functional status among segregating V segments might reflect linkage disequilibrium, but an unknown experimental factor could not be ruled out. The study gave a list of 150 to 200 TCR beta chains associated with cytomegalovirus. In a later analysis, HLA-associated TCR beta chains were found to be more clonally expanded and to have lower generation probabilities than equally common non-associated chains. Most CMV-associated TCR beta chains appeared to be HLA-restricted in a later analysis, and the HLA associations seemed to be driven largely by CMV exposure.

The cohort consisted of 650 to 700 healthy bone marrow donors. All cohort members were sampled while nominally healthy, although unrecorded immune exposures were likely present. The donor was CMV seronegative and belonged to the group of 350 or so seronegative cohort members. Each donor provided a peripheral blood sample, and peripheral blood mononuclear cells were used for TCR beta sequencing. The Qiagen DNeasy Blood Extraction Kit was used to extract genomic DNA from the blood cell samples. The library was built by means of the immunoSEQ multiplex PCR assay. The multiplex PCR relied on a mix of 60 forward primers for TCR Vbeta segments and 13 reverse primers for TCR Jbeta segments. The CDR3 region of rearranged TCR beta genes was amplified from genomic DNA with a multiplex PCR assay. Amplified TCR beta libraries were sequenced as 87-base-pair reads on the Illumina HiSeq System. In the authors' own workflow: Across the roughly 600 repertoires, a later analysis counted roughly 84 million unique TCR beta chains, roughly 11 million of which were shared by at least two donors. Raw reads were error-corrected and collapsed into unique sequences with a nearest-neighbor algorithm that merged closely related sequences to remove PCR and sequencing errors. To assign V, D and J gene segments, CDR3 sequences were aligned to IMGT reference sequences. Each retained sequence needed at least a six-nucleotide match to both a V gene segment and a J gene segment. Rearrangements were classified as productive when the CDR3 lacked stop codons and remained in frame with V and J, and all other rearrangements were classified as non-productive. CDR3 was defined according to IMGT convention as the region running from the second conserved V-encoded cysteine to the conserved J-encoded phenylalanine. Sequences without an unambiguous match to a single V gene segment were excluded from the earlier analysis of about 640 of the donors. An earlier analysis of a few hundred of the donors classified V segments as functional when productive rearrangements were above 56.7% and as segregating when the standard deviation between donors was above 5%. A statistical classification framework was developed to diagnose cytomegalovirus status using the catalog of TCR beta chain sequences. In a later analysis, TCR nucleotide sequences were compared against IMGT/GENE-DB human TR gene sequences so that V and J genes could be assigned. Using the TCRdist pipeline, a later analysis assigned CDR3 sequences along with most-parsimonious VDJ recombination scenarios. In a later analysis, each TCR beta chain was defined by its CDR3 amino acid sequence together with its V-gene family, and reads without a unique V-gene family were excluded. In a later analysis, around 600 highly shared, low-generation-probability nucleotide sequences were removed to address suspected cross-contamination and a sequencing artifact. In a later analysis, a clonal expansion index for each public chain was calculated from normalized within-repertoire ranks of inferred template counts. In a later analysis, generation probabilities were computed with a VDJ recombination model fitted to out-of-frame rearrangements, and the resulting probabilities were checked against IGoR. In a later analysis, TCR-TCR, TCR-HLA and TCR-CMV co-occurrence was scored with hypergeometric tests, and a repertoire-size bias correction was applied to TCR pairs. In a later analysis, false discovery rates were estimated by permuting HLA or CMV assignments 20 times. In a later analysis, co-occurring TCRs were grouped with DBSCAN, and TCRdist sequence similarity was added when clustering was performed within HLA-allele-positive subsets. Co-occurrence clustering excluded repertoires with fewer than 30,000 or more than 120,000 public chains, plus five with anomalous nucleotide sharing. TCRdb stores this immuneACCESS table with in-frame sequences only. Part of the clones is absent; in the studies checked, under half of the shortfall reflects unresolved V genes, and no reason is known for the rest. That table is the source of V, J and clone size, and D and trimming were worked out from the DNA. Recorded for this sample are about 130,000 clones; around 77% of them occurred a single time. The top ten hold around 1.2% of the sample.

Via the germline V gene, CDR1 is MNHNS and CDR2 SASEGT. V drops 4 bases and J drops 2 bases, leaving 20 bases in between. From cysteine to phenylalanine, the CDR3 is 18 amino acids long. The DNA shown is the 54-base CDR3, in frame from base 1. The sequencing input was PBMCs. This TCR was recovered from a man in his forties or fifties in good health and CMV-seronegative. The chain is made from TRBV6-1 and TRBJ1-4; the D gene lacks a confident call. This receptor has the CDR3 CASSASYRERGTNEKLFF. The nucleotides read TGTGCCAGCAGTGCATCATATCGGGAACGAGGCACTAATGAAAAACTGTTTTTT.